The 19 T cell receptor beta chains listed next were all sequenced from one sample in a study of T cells in Graves' hyperthyroidism and ophthalmopathy. RNA transcripts yielded amplified TCR beta CDR3 regions. RT-PCR in the first round (using the HTBI primer set) targeted the TCR CDR3. TCRdb reprocessed the multiplex PCR reads with MiXCR, giving one entry per CDR3 protein. In the table there are hundreds of thousands of distinct CDR3 sequences, 18% of which are singletons. Sequences were obtained from blood. These receptors all stem from a woman in her 50s with Graves' hyperthyroidism that later progressed to Graves' ophthalmopathy.

The gene calls are TRBV3-1 and TRBJ2-5; perhaps TRBD2 as D (7 bases). Trimming removed 4 bases from V and 4 bases from J, with 22 bases in between. The CDR3 sequence is 17 residues long. Germline loops: CDR1 LGHDT, CDR2 YNNKEL (reference sequence). The CDR3 DNA follows: TGTGCCAGCAGCCCTCAGGGCGGGGGCACGGGAGGAGAGACCCAGTACTTC. Translated, it gives CASSPQGGGTGGETQYF.

This chain uses TRBV7-8 with TRBJ1-4, with a possible D match to TRBD1 (5 bases). Germline CDR1 is SGHVS and CDR2 is FQNEAQ. V was clipped by 1 base and J by 4 bases, with 13 bases between them. This CDR3 is built from 16 residues. The CDR3 DNA is TGTGCCAGCAGCTTAGGGTCTCGACAGAGTAATGAAAAACTGTTTTTT. This translates into CASSLGSRQSNEKLFF.

At least ten counts were recorded for this clonotype. The J gene is TRBJ2-1, the V gene TRBV5-1; 11 bases are a match to TRBD2. Germline assignment: CDR1 SGHRS and CDR2 YFSETQ. With 4 bases clipped from V and 1 base from J, the junction kept 13 bases outside the gene matches. This CDR3 region has 19 residues. Here the CDR3 reads CASSPSIAGGPGSYNEQFF. The CDR3 DNA sequence: TGCGCCAGCAGCCCAAGCATAGCGGGGGGGCCAGGATCCTACAATGAGCAGTTCTTC.

In this sample, this clonotype turned up a few times. This chain joins TRBV3-1 and TRBJ1-5, with TRBD1 matching 8 bases. The germline V gene encodes CDR1 LGHDT and CDR2 YNNKEL (reference sequence). Germline trimming cut 1 base from V and 4 bases from J; bases unmatched to any gene: 3. The CDR3 totals 15 residues. The CDR3 protein is CASSQGTGLNQPQHF. The CDR3 DNA reads as TGTGCCAGCAGCCAAGGGACAGGGTTAAATCAGCCCCAGCATTTT.

The chain is built from TRBV19 and TRBJ1-2, with 7 bases matching TRBD1. CDR1 LNHDA and CDR2 SQIVND come from the germline V gene (reference sequence). The ends lost 5 bases at V and 3 bases at J; junction bases unmatched: 9. The CDR3 has 15 amino acids. CDR3 sequence: CASSARTGRYYGYTF. The CDR3, as DNA: TGTGCCAGTAGTGCCCGGACAGGCCGGTACTATGGCTACACCTTC.

This rearrangement joins TRBV9 to TRBJ2-5, with D hard to call. The CDR3 has 14 amino acids. With 3 bases removed from V and 5 bases from J, the gap between germline ends came to 14 bases. Per the germline V gene, CDR1 is SGDLS and CDR2 is YYNGEE. The CDR3 DNA reads as TGTGCCAGCAGCGGGACCATCGTGGGGGAGACCCAGTACTTC. Protein: CASSGTIVGETQYF. Full variable domain (rest looked up from reference TRBV9 and TRBJ2-5): DSGVTQTPKHLITATGQRVTLRCSPRSGDLSVYWYQQSLDQGLQFLIQYYNGEERAKGNILERFSAQQFPDLHSELNLSSLELGDSALYFCASSGTIVGETQYFGPGTRLLVL.

Many counts were recorded for this clonotype. This chain connects TRBV3-1 to TRBJ1-1; maybe TRBD1 (5 bases). Germline V lookup: CDR1 LGHDT, CDR2 YNNKEL (reference sequence). V dropped 1 base and J dropped 2 bases, with 11 bases sitting between them. CDR3 size: 15 residues. The CDR3 DNA follows: TGTGCCAGCAGCCAAGCCCTCACAGGTAACACTGAAGCTTTCTTT. This codes for CASSQALTGNTEAFF.

Many counts were recorded for this clonotype. This rearrangement joins TRBV12-3 or TRBV12-4 to TRBJ2-5; D gene ambiguous. Trimming removed 6 bases at V and 5 bases at J, with 10 bases between. The CDR3 consists of 12 residues. CDR3 nucleotides: TGTGCCAGCAGCTTTTTACGGGAGACCCAGTACTTC. Protein sequence: CASSFLRETQYF.

Notes on this clonotype: Germline is not matched at one junction end, which may reflect a read error. The V gene is TRBV10-3, the J gene TRBJ1-6, with D possibly TRBD1 on 5 matching bases. CDR3 length: 16 amino acids. CDR1 and CDR2 from the germline V gene are ENHRY and SYGVKD. The CDR3 coding sequence is TGTGCCATCGGTGACAGCGCGAGCTCCTATAATTCACCCCTCCACTTT. Translated, it gives CAIGDSASSYNSPLHF.

This rearrangement joins TRBV18 to TRBJ1-3; 7 bases align to TRBD1. V shed 5 bases, J shed 4 bases, and the junction held 8 bases outside the gene matches. The CDR3 spans 15 residues. The germline V gene has CDR1 KGHSH and CDR2 LQKENI. CDR3 residues: CASSSQGTKGNTIYF. The CDR3 nucleotides are TGTGCCAGCTCATCACAGGGGACTAAAGGAAACACCATATATTTT.

This clonotype was observed many times. The rearrangement joins TRBV27 to TRBJ2-5; unclear D gene. V was clipped by 6 bases and J by 0 bases, with 11 bases between them. The length of the CDR3 is 14 residues. Germline loops: CDR1 MNHEY, CDR2 SMNVEV (reference sequence). The CDR3 DNA reads TGTGCCAGCAGCCCATTACCTTACCAAGAGACCCAGTACTTC. Translating it yields CASSPLPYQETQYF.

This clonotype has at least ten counts. The chain uses TRBV29-1 and TRBJ1-5; the D gene is possibly TRBD1 (5 bases). This CDR3 region has 13 residues. Trimming left V 4 bases short and J 5 bases short, with 12 bases between. Germline CDR1 SQVTM, CDR2 ANQGSEA. The CDR3 DNA sequence: TGCAGCGTTGGGTCTCGAGGGGATCAGCCCCAGCATTTT. The encoded protein is CSVGSRGDQPQHF.

The rearrangement joins TRBV5-4 to TRBJ1-1; D call uncertain. The CDR3 totals 15 residues. Germline V lookup: CDR1 SGHNT, CDR2 YYREEE (reference sequence). V was pared by 0 bases and J by 1 base, with 10 bases between. CDR3 sequence: CASSLAWARNTEAFF. The DNA of the CDR3 is TGTGCCAGCAGCTTGGCCTGGGCGCGGAACACTGAAGCTTTCTTT.

V is TRBV9 and J is TRBJ2-1, with D perhaps being TRBD1 or TRBD2 (5 bases each). CDR3 length: 18 amino acids. The germline CDR1 and CDR2 sequences are SGDLS and YYNGEE. The ends were cut back, 0 bases at V and 3 bases at J, with 19 bases in the middle. The CDR3 region is CASSVGGANGYGYNEQFF. In DNA, the CDR3 is TGTGCCAGCAGCGTAGGAGGGGCCAATGGCTACGGCTACAATGAGCAGTTCTTC.

The chain employs TRBV20-1 and TRBJ1-2; the match to TRBD1 covers 7 bases. CDR3 length: 17 residues. V trimming: 2 bases; J trimming: 4 bases; junction bases outside the gene matches: 16. CDR1 DFQATT and CDR2 SNEGSKA come from the germline V gene (reference sequence). CDR3 sequence (DNA): TGCAGTGCTAGAACTCGAATCCGGGACAGACAGATCTATGGCTACACCTTC. Translated, it gives CSARTRIRDRQIYGYTF.

This clonotype was found many times. This chain uses TRBV2 with TRBJ2-7; no firm D call. This CDR3 has 11 residues. The germline CDR1 and CDR2 sequences are SNHLY and FYNNEI. Between the trimmed V and J ends, which lost 5 bases and 5 bases, there was a span of 7 bases. The CDR3: CASSQRDEQYF. CDR3 nucleotide sequence: TGTGCCAGCAGTCAAAGGGACGAGCAGTACTTC.

A note on this clonotype: The junction and the germline gene differ at one end; a read error may be behind it. The CDR3 DNA is TGTGCCAGCAGTCAAGCCGGGACTTCGAACACCGGGGAGCTGTTTTTT. Protein: CASSQAGTSNTGELFF. The chain is built from TRBV6-1 and TRBJ2-2; D may be TRBD2 (6 bases). Germline CDR1 and CDR2: MNHNS and SASEGT. The CDR3 contains 16 residues.

The V call is TRBV7-6, the J call TRBJ2-5; 8 bases match TRBD2. In germline, CDR1 is SGHVS, CDR2 FNYEAQ. This CDR3 contains 17 residues. V was clipped by 1 base and J by 2 bases; unmatched bases: 9. The DNA of the CDR3 is TGTGCCAGCAGCTTAGATCATCGGGGGGGCCTGCAAGAGACCCAGTACTTC. Amino acids: CASSLDHRGGLQETQYF.

V is TRBV2 and J is TRBJ2-1; D is unclear. Between the trimmed V and J ends, which lost 4 bases and 7 bases, there was a span of 17 bases. The CDR3 totals 15 residues. Germline loops: CDR1 SNHLY, CDR2 FYNNEI. For the CDR3, the DNA is TGTGCCAGCAGTGCCACGGACGGTTTGATTAATGAGCAGTTCTTC. It translates to CASSATDGLINEQFF.